This TCR beta chain was sequenced in a study of OX40 agonist ivuxolimab in advanced cancers. As for the study in general: Dose-escalation patients suffered from hepatocellular carcinoma, melanoma, renal cell or head and neck cancer. The group had a mean age of approximately 60 years, ranged from roughly 23 to 90, and was 82.7% male.

Overall study results and limits: CD4+ and CD8+ blood T cells expanded clonally by week 6 at 0.1 to 3.0 mg/kg. Among the lowest peripheral clonal expansion occurred in 0.1-3.0 mg/kg partial responders.

TCRdb keeps only in-frame clones here, not all; method: immunoSEQ multiplex PCR. The data show about 73,000 clones, about nine tenths seen once. V shed 0 bases and J 7 bases; nucleotides not matched to a gene: 17. CDR1 and CDR2 (germline): LGHNA, YSLEER. The CDR3 sequence is 18 residues long. Comments on this clone: Its antigen is not identified.

The TCR sequence derives from an adult with an advanced solid tumor such as melanoma, head and neck, liver or kidney cancer. The gene calls are TRBV4-3 and TRBJ1-2; 7 nucleotides line up with TRBD1. Sample: CD4+ or CD8+ T cells sorted from blood, taken in a trial of the OX40 agonist ivuxolimab. The CDR3 spells CASSQERGLGRGEGGYTF. DNA for the CDR3: TGCGCCAGCAGCCAAGAAAGGGGATTGGGCAGGGGGGAAGGTGGCTACACCTTC.